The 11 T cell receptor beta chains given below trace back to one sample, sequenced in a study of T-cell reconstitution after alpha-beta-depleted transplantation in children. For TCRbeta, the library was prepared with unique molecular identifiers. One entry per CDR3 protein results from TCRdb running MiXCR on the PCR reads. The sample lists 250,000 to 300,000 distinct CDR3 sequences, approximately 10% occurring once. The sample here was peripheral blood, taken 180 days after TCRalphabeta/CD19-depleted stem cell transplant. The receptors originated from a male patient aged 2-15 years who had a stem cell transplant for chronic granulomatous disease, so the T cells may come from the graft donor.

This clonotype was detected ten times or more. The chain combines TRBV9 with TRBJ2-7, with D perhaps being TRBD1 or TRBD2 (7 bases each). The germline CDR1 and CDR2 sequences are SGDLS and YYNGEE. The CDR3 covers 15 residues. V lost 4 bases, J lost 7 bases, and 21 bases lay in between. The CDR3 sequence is CASSQGGLSLSEQYF. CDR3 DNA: TGTGCCAGCAGCCAGGGGGGACTATCTTTGAGTGAGCAGTACTTC. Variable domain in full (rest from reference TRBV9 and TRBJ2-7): DSGVTQTPKHLITATGQRVTLRCSPRSGDLSVYWYQQSLDQGLQFLIQYYNGEERAKGNILERFSAQQFPDLHSELNLSSLELGDSALYFCASSQGGLSLSEQYFGPGTRLTVT.

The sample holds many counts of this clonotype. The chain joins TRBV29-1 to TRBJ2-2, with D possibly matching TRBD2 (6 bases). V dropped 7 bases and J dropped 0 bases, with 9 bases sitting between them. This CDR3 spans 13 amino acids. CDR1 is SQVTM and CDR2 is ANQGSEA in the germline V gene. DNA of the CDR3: TGCAGCGCGACTAGAACGAACACCGGGGAGCTGTTTTTT. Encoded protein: CSATRTNTGELFF.

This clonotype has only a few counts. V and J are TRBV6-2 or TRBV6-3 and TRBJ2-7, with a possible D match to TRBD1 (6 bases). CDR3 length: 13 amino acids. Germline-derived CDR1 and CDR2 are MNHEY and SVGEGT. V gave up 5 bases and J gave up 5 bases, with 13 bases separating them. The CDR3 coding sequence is TGTGCCAGCAGTGACAGGACAGCCCACGAGCAGTACTTC. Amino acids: CASSDRTAHEQYF.

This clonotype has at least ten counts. For the CDR3, the DNA is TGCAGTGCTAGTTCCGGAAGAGTCAGTGAGCAGTTCTTC. Encoded protein: CSASSGRVSEQFF. V is TRBV20-1 and J is TRBJ2-1; no reliable D call. The CDR3 sequence is 13 residues long. In germline, CDR1 is DFQATT, CDR2 SNEGSKA (reference sequence). Trimming removed 3 bases at V and 9 bases at J, with 15 bases between.

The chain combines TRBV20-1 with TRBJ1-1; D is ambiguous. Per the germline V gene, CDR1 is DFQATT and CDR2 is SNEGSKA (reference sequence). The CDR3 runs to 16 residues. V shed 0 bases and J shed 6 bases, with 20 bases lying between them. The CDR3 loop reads CSARDRVRVLPAEAFF. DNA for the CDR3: TGCAGTGCTAGAGATCGGGTTCGGGTTTTGCCGGCTGAAGCTTTCTTT.

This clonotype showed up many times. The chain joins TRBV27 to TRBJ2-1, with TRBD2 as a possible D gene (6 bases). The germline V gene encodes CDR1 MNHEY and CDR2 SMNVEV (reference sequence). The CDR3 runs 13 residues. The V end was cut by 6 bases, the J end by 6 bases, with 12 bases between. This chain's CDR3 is CASRTRGSNEQFF. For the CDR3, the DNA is TGTGCCAGCAGGACTAGAGGTTCCAATGAGCAGTTCTTC.

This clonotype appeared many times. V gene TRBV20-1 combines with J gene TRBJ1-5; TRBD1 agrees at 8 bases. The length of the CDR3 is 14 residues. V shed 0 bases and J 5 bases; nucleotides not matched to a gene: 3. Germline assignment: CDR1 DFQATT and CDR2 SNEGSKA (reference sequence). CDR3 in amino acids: CSARDDRGYQPQHF. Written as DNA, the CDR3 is TGCAGTGCTAGAGACGACAGGGGCTATCAGCCCCAGCATTTT.

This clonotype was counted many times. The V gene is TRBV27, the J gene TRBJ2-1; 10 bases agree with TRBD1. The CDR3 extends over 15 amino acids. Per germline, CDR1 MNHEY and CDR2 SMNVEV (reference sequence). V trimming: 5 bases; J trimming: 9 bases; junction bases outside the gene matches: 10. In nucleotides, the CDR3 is TGTGCCAGCAGTGGGACCGGGACAGGGGCCGGTGAGCAGTTCTTC. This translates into CASSGTGTGAGEQFF.

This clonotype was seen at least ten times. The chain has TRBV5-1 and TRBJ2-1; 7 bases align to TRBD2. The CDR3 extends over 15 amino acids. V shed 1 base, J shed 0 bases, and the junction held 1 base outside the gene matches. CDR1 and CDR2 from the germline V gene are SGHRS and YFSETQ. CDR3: CASSLQRGSYNEQFF. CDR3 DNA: TGCGCCAGCAGCTTGCAGCGGGGCTCCTACAATGAGCAGTTCTTC.

As DNA, the CDR3 is TGTGCCAGCTCAACTAGCGGGAGCTACACAGATACGCAGTATTTT. It yields the protein CASSTSGSYTDTQYF. The V call is TRBV18, the J call TRBJ2-3; TRBD2 aligns across 11 bases. V dropped 5 bases and J dropped 2; count of bases not matched to a gene: 3. The germline V gene encodes CDR1 KGHSH and CDR2 LQKENI. The CDR3 sequence is 15 residues long.

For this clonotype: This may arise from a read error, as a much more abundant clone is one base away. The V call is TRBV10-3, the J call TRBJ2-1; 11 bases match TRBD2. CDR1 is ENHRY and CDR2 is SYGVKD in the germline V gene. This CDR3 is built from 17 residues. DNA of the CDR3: TGTGCCATCAGTAGACTAGCGGGACCCCTTTCTAACAATGAGCAGTCCTTC. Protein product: CAISRLAGPLSNNEQSF.